These T cell receptor beta chains were read from a single sample in a study of cytomegalovirus exposure and HLA in healthy donors. Method: immunoSEQ multiplex PCR; TCRdb's copy keeps in-frame clones and lacks some. The repertoire holds 150,000 to 200,000 clones, with roughly 79% as singletons. The sequencing input was PBMCs. These receptors all come from a woman aged 25 to 39 in good health and CMV-seropositive. CDR3s include the opening cysteine and the closing phenylalanine or tryptophan. Each record gives: clone size, V gene, J gene, D gene, CDR3 protein, CDR3 DNA. The D gene is left open where the match is weak. Clone size is not always given. Where it is, it says once, few, many or a class for expanded clones.

clone_size: NA; v_call: TRBV28; j_call: TRBJ1-1; d_call: TRBD1; cdr3_aa: CASSSTGLRTEAFF; cdr3_nt: TGTGCCAGCAGTTCGACAGGGCTGCGCACTGAAGCTTTCTTT
clone_size: NA; v_call: TRBV7-8; j_call: TRBJ2-7; d_call: TRBD1; cdr3_aa: CASTDRGQAYEQYF; cdr3_nt: TGTGCCAGCACGGATAGGGGACAGGCCTACGAGCAGTACTTC
clone_size: few; v_call: TRBV7-2; j_call: TRBJ1-6; d_call: TRBD1; cdr3_aa: CASSPPTGVNSPLHF; cdr3_nt: TGTGCCAGCAGCCCACCGACAGGGGTTAATTCACCCCTCCACTTT
clone_size: NA; v_call: TRBV7-2; j_call: TRBJ2-4; d_call: TRBD2; cdr3_aa: CASSQLAGGIAKNIQYF; cdr3_nt: TGTGCCAGCAGCCAACTAGCGGGGGGGATAGCCAAAAACATTCAGTACTTC
clone_size: NA; v_call: TRBV6-5; j_call: TRBJ1-1; d_call: NA; cdr3_aa: CASTPGGRVTEAFF; cdr3_nt: TGTGCCAGCACCCCCGGTGGGCGGGTCACTGAAGCTTTCTTT
clone_size: NA; v_call: TRBV5-1; j_call: TRBJ1-1; d_call: TRBD1; cdr3_aa: CASSSQGGGTEAFF; cdr3_nt: TGCGCCAGCAGCTCCCAGGGGGGAGGAACTGAAGCTTTCTTT
clone_size: NA; v_call: TRBV29-1; j_call: TRBJ2-1; d_call: TRBD2; cdr3_aa: CSVERLAGGEQFF; cdr3_nt: TGCAGCGTTGAACGACTAGCGGGAGGTGAGCAGTTCTTC
clone_size: NA; v_call: TRBV4-3; j_call: TRBJ1-4; d_call: TRBD1; cdr3_aa: CASSQLLTGFGEKLFF; cdr3_nt: TGCGCCAGCAGCCAATTATTGACAGGGTTTGGGGAAAAACTGTTTTTT
clone_size: few; v_call: TRBV10-1; j_call: TRBJ2-7; d_call: NA; cdr3_aa: CASSELVTTGQPYEQYF; cdr3_nt: TGCGCCAGCAGTGAGTTGGTTACGACAGGACAGCCCTACGAGCAGTACTTC
clone_size: once; v_call: TRBV7-9; j_call: TRBJ2-1; d_call: TRBD1; cdr3_aa: CASSLGTGGDEQFF; cdr3_nt: TGTGCCAGCAGCTTGGGGACAGGGGGCGATGAGCAGTTCTTC
clone_size: NA; v_call: TRBV5-5; j_call: TRBJ1-6; d_call: NA; cdr3_aa: CASSSGGRTGSPLHF; cdr3_nt: TGTGCCAGCAGCTCGGGGGGACGGACGGGTTCACCCCTCCACTTT
clone_size: few; v_call: TRBV5-6; j_call: TRBJ2-3; d_call: NA; cdr3_aa: CASSFERGTDTQYF; cdr3_nt: TGTGCCAGCAGCTTCGAGCGGGGCACAGATACGCAGTATTTT
clone_size: NA; v_call: TRBV6-1; j_call: TRBJ1-5; d_call: NA; cdr3_aa: CASSDPGENQPQHF; cdr3_nt: TGTGCCAGCAGTGACCCGGGGGAGAATCAGCCCCAGCATTTT
clone_size: NA; v_call: TRBV6-1; j_call: TRBJ1-2; d_call: NA; cdr3_aa: CASSEALAQAGYGYTF; cdr3_nt: TGTGCCAGCAGTGAAGCGCTCGCCCAGGCGGGCTATGGCTACACCTTC
clone_size: NA; v_call: TRBV7-7; j_call: TRBJ1-3; d_call: NA; cdr3_aa: CASSLDSRVGNTIYF; cdr3_nt: TGTGCCAGCAGCTTAGATTCCCGGGTGGGAAACACCATATATTTT